One and the same sample provided the 28 T cell receptor beta chains below, sequenced in a study of CD8+CD57+ T cells in acquired aplastic anemia. It was genomic DNA that served as the template for profiling TCR beta VDJ and CDR3. TCRdb reprocessed the reads with MiXCR, giving one entry per CDR3 protein. The table shows around 170,000 distinct CDR3 sequences, with around 60% occurring only once. The specimen was sorted CD4+, CD8+, or CD8+CD57+ T cells (not recorded which) from PBMCs. Receptor source: a human donor in good health.

This clonotype was seen more than once but under ten times. The genes are TRBV2 and TRBJ2-5; D is unclear. The V and J ends lost 0 bases and 1 base respectively, with 12 bases between them. CDR1 SNHLY and CDR2 FYNNEI come from the germline V gene. This CDR3 spans 16 amino acids. CDR3 coding DNA: TGTGCCAGCAGTGAAGCGGATGTACGGTTCCAAGAGACCCAGTACTTC. Amino acids: CASSEADVRFQETQYF.

This clonotype was observed a single time. The V call is TRBV2, the J call TRBJ1-1, with D unclear. V was clipped by 2 bases and J by 7 bases, with 8 bases between them. This CDR3 has 12 residues. The V gene's germline CDR1 is SNHLY and CDR2 FYNNEI. In nucleotides, the CDR3 is TGTGCCAGCAGTGAAATAAGAATTGAAGCTTTCTTT. As protein: CASSEIRIEAFF.

This chain links TRBV20-1 with TRBJ1-2; 7 nucleotides agree with TRBD1. This CDR3 has 13 residues. The germline CDR1 and CDR2 sequences are DFQATT and SNEGSKA (reference sequence). The V gene end was trimmed by 5 bases and the J gene end by 4 bases; junction bases not matched to a gene: 7. The DNA of the CDR3 is TGCAGTGCTCCACAGGGGCTCGGCTATGGCTACACCTTC. It is translated as CSAPQGLGYGYTF.

The gene calls are TRBV19 and TRBJ2-2, with 8 bases aligning to TRBD1. Germline-derived CDR1 and CDR2 are LNHDA and SQIVND (reference sequence). The V segment lost 9 bases and the J segment 4 bases; nucleotides outside the gene matches: 4. The CDR3 consists of 13 residues. In nucleotides, the CDR3 is TGTGCCAGCCGAGACAGGGGCACCGGGGAGCTGTTTTTT. Protein product: CASRDRGTGELFF.

This clonotype was counted many times. The rearrangement links TRBV5-4 to TRBJ1-2, with D possibly being TRBD1 (5 bases). The CDR3 is 16 amino acids. CDR1 is SGHNT and CDR2 is YYREEE in the germline V gene (reference sequence). The V end was cut by 0 bases, the J end by 3 bases, with 15 bases between. The CDR3 reads CASSLELAGRDYGYTF. The CDR3 DNA reads TGTGCCAGCAGCTTGGAGTTAGCAGGGCGAGACTATGGCTACACCTTC.

V and J are TRBV15 and TRBJ2-3; a weak D match, TRBD2 (6 bases). This CDR3 is 19 amino acids long. V was trimmed by 1 base and J by 2 bases, leaving 22 bases between them. Germline V CDR1 and CDR2: LNHNV, YYDKDF (reference sequence). CDR3: CATSRAGEVVGPDTDTQYF. The CDR3 DNA is TGTGCCACCAGCAGAGCTGGGGAGGTGGTTGGGCCTGACACAGATACGCAGTATTTT.

The gene calls are TRBV11-1 and TRBJ2-1; 7 nucleotides align to TRBD2. With 6 bases clipped from V and 0 bases from J, the junction kept 8 bases outside the gene matches. Germline CDR1 and CDR2: SGHAT and FQDESV (reference sequence). The CDR3 is 16 residues long. The CDR3 reads CASRLSGRTSYNEQFF. The CDR3 DNA follows: TGTGCCAGCAGACTTAGCGGGCGAACCTCCTACAATGAGCAGTTCTTC. Full variable domain (rest looked up from reference TRBV11-1 and TRBJ2-1): EAEVAQSPRYKITEKSQAVAFWCDPISGHATLYWYRQILGQGPELLVQFQDESVVDDSQLPKDRFSAERLKGVDSTLKIQPAELGDSAMYLCASRLSGRTSYNEQFFGPGTRLTVL.

The rearrangement links TRBV2 to TRBJ2-2, with D maybe TRBD2 (6 bases). The germline V and J ends were trimmed by 4 bases and 1 base, with 10 bases remaining between them. CDR3 size: 15 residues. Germline values: CDR1 SNHLY, CDR2 FYNNEI. The CDR3 is CASSGPEGNTGELFF. Here the CDR3 DNA reads TGTGCCAGCAGTGGTCCGGAGGGGAACACCGGGGAGCTGTTTTTT. The whole variable domain, filled in from reference TRBV2 and TRBJ2-2, reads EPEVTQTPSHQVTQMGQEVILRCVPISNHLYFYWYRQILGQKVEFLVSFYNNEISEKSEIFDDQFSVERPDGSNFTLKIRSTKLEDSAMYFCASSGPEGNTGELFFGEGSRLTVL.

This clonotype came up many times. The chain uses TRBV9 and TRBJ2-2; weak D call: TRBD1 (6 bases). Germline loops: CDR1 SGDLS, CDR2 YYNGEE. V dropped 4 bases and J dropped 8 bases, with 21 bases sitting between them. The CDR3 runs to 16 residues. The CDR3 reads CASSPPTGPNGGELFF. The CDR3 coding sequence is TGTGCCAGCAGCCCACCCACAGGGCCTAACGGGGGGGAGCTGTTTTTT.

V and J are TRBV19 and TRBJ2-7; no reliable D call. The germline gives CDR1 LNHDA, CDR2 SQIVND (reference sequence). The CDR3 has 13 residues. V dropped 5 bases and J dropped 0 bases, with 8 bases sitting between them. Here the CDR3 reads CASSRVSSYEQYF. CDR3 nucleotide sequence: TGTGCCAGTAGTCGTGTCAGCTCCTACGAGCAGTACTTC.

The chain links TRBV5-1 to TRBJ2-3; D remains ambiguous. This CDR3 contains 12 residues. Germline CDR1 is SGHRS and CDR2 is YFSETQ. The ends were cut back, 6 bases at V and 5 bases at J, with 10 bases in the middle. The CDR3 is CASTPSGDTQYF. DNA for the CDR3: TGCGCCAGCACCCCCTCAGGAGATACGCAGTATTTT.

On this clonotype: One end of the junction does not line up with germline, which may come from a read error. The chain recombines TRBV7-2 with TRBJ2-1, with 7 bases lining up with TRBD2. This CDR3 is built from 15 residues. Germline V gene lookup returns CDR1 SGHTA and CDR2 FQGNSA. In DNA, the CDR3 is TGTGCCAGCAGCCTAGCGGAGGGCTCCTACAATGAGCAGTTCTTC. Its translation is CASSLAEGSYNEQFF.

A single count supports this clonotype. This chain joins TRBV2 and TRBJ2-4; TRBD2 might be the D (7 bases). The germline CDR1 and CDR2 sequences are SNHLY and FYNNEI. The V end lost 8 bases, the J end lost 9 bases, and 17 bases lay between the germline ends. This CDR3 contains 13 residues. CDR3 sequence (DNA): TGTGCCAGCGTCCTGACAGGCGGGGGCATTCAGTACTTC. This translates into CASVLTGGGIQYF.

About this clonotype itself: One end of the junction is discordant with germline, which a read error may explain. The rearrangement joins TRBV24-1 to TRBJ2-7; 15 nucleotides line up with TRBD2. CDR3 length: 15 residues. Germline-derived CDR1 and CDR2 are KGHDR and SFDVKD. The CDR3 DNA follows: TGTGCCGCCAGTGACCAGGGACTAGCGGGAGGCGAGCAGTACTTC. Translating it yields CAASDQGLAGGEQYF.

The chain carries TRBV19 and TRBJ2-1; 9 positions match TRBD1. Germline values: CDR1 LNHDA, CDR2 SQIVND (reference sequence). This CDR3 has 14 residues. Unmatched junction bases numbered 5, after V lost 4 bases and J lost 7 bases. The CDR3: CASSTWTGENEQFF. Written as DNA, the CDR3 is TGTGCCAGTAGTACGTGGACAGGGGAAAATGAGCAGTTCTTC.

The chain combines TRBV2 with TRBJ2-5; 7 positions agree with TRBD2. CDR3 length: 14 residues. Germline V lookup: CDR1 SNHLY, CDR2 FYNNEI. The trim removed 6 bases at V and 1 base at J, leaving 5 bases unmatched. CDR3 DNA: TGTGCCAGCAGGGGGGGGGGGGGCCAAGAGACCCAGTACTTC. Translated: CASRGGGGQETQYF.

The gene calls are TRBV10-2 and TRBJ1-2; 10 bases are a match to TRBD1. Losses at the gene ends were 7 bases for V and 8 bases for J; bases not matched to a gene: 10. The CDR3 consists of 14 residues. Germline CDR1 reads WSHSY; CDR2 reads SAAADI. CDR3 in amino acids: CASTTDRGTAGYTF. The CDR3 DNA sequence: TGCGCCAGCACCACGGACAGGGGGACGGCGGGCTACACCTTC.

The CDR3: CASSLIGSPQETQYF. The CDR3 DNA reads as TGTGCCAGCAGCTTAATCGGGTCCCCACAAGAGACCCAGTACTTC. The chain recombines TRBV19 with TRBJ2-5; D gene unclear. The V end was cut by 9 bases, the J end by 2 bases, with 19 bases between. CDR1 is LNHDA, CDR2 SQIVND, per germline (reference sequence). The CDR3 extends over 15 amino acids.

In regard to this clonotype: One end of the junction fails to match germline, which may point to a read error. The chain combines TRBV5-1 with TRBJ1-1; D possibly corresponds to TRBD1 (5 bases). The CDR3 is made up of 13 amino acids. The germline V gene has CDR1 SGHRS and CDR2 YFSETQ. The CDR3 bases are TGCGCCAGCAGCTTGCAGGGTATCACTGAAGCTCTCTTT. Translated, it gives CASSLQGITEALF.

V and J are TRBV9 and TRBJ2-5; TRBD1 aligns across 9 bases. The junction had 4 bases not matched to a gene; V was cut back by 3 bases and J by 4 bases. The germline V gene has CDR1 SGDLS and CDR2 YYNGEE. The CDR3 has 14 amino acids. This CDR3 is CASSATGGSETQYF. In DNA form, the CDR3 reads TGTGCCAGCAGCGCTACAGGGGGCTCAGAGACCCAGTACTTC.

J is TRBJ2-7 and V is TRBV7-2, with D unresolved. From germline, CDR1 is SGHTA and CDR2 FQGNSA. V lost 3 bases to trimming and J lost 3 bases, with 9 bases between them. The CDR3 runs 13 residues. The CDR3 sequence is CASSFWTSYEQYF. DNA of the CDR3: TGTGCCAGCAGCTTTTGGACCAGCTACGAGCAGTACTTC.

Regarding this clonotype: Mismatch with germline at one junction end may stem from a read error. The genes are TRBV7-2 and TRBJ1-4, with TRBD1 as a possible D gene (5 bases). CDR1 and CDR2 from the germline V gene are SGHTA and FQGNSA. This CDR3 contains 12 residues. For the CDR3, the DNA is TGTGCCAGCAGCTCCCTAGGGGAAAGACTGTTTTTT. Encoded protein: CASSSLGERLFF.

The sample holds many counts of this clonotype. J is TRBJ2-1 and V is TRBV7-8; 15 bases agree with TRBD2. The length of the CDR3 is 19 residues. J was trimmed by 1 base and V by 3 bases; bases with no gene match: 7. CDR1 is SGHVS and CDR2 is FQNEAQ in the germline V gene. The CDR3 is CASSFGLAGGSMSYNEQFF. CDR3 in DNA: TGTGCCAGCAGCTTCGGACTAGCGGGAGGGTCTATGTCCTACAATGAGCAGTTCTTC.

This chain uses TRBV10-1 with TRBJ1-1; 7 nucleotides agree with TRBD1. Germline CDR1 is WNHNN and CDR2 is SYGVQD (reference sequence). The CDR3 covers 13 residues. V was clipped by 7 bases and J by 3 bases; unmatched bases: 5. This CDR3 is CASKGQIYTEAFF. In nucleotides, the CDR3 is TGCGCCAGCAAGGGACAGATTTACACTGAAGCTTTCTTT.

With regard to this clonotype: At one of its ends the junction is not consistent with the germline gene, which may arise from a read error. The J gene is TRBJ2-1, the V gene TRBV12-3 or TRBV12-4, with D unresolved. This CDR3 contains 14 residues. The CDR3 loop reads CASSYLSSYSEQFF. CDR3 DNA: TGTGCCAGCAGTTACCTGAGCTCCTACAGTGAGCAGTTCTTC.

This clonotype was found a few times. The V and J genes are TRBV19 and TRBJ1-1, with a possible D match to TRBD1 (6 bases). The CDR3 extends over 16 amino acids. V shed 3 bases and J shed 0 bases, with 14 bases lying between them. Germline CDR1 is LNHDA and CDR2 is SQIVND (reference sequence). The CDR3, as DNA: TGTGCCAGTAGTATCACCTACAGGGACATGAACACTGAAGCTTTCTTT. Translation: CASSITYRDMNTEAFF.

The chain combines TRBV25-1 with TRBJ1-2; D is uncertain. Trimming removed 1 base at V and 7 bases at J, with 7 bases between. CDR1 MGHDK and CDR2 SYGVNS come from the germline V gene. The CDR3 length is 12 residues. CDR3 sequence reads: CASSEFERGYTF. In DNA form, the CDR3 reads TGTGCCAGCAGTGAATTCGAACGTGGCTACACCTTC.

Ten or more counts support this clonotype. The chain uses TRBV2 and TRBJ2-3; TRBD2 matches at 8 bases. CDR1 and CDR2 from the germline V gene are SNHLY and FYNNEI. This CDR3 comprises 14 residues. The V segment lost 4 bases and the J segment 4 bases; nucleotides outside the gene matches: 4. CDR3 coding DNA: TGTGCCAGCAGTGGGGCTAGCGGGTCAGATACGCAGTATTTT. As protein: CASSGASGSDTQYF.